The rows below give T cell receptor beta chains drawn from one sample of a study of T-cell memory formation after mild COVID-19. From the 5' RACE reads, TCRdb called clonotypes with MiXCR, one entry per CDR3 protein. In the table there are about 470,000 distinct CDR3 sequences, roughly 18% of which are singletons. The sequenced material came from PBMCs or a T cell subset sorted from them (not recorded which). The receptors originated from an adult woman who had mild COVID-19 (a few samples of this study predate the infection). Cell type and time point are not known. CDR3s include the opening cysteine and the closing phenylalanine or tryptophan. D genes are given only for firm matches. Size values are once, few and many counts, or a class for expanded clones, and some rows have none.

v_gene	abundance	j_gene	d_gene	CDR3aa	CDR3nt
TRBV24-1	few	TRBJ2-1	NA	CATSDFDSSSYNEQFF	TGTGCCACCAGTGACTTCGACTCGAGCTCCTACAATGAGCAGTTCTTC
TRBV7-7	NA	TRBJ2-1	NA	CASALDRQNEQLF	TGTGCTAGCGCCTTAGACCGGCAGAATGAGCAGCTCTTC
TRBV4-1	NA	TRBJ2-3	TRBD2	CASSQVFGLGAKVGTDTQYF	TGCGCCAGCAGCCAAGTATTCGGACTAGGAGCGAAAGTTGGCACAGATACGCAGTATTTT
TRBV2	NA	TRBJ2-3	TRBD1	CASKRQGVGTDTQYF	TGTGCCAGCAAGAGGCAGGGGGTCGGCACAGATACGCAGTATTTT
TRBV24-1	NA	TRBJ2-3	NA	CATSDQGLDTQYF	TGTGCCACCAGTGACCAGGGTTTGGATACGCAGTATTTT
TRBV7-2	NA	TRBJ2-3	TRBD2	CASSSLAGGRDTQYF	TGTGCCAGCAGCTCTCTAGCGGGAGGAAGAGATACGCAGTATTTT
TRBV20-1	many	TRBJ2-7	TRBD1	CSATAGQGAGSYEQYF	TGCAGTGCTACCGCCGGACAGGGGGCTGGCTCCTACGAGCAGTACTTC
TRBV12-3/TRBV12-4	few	TRBJ2-4	TRBD2	CASRSTSGGEQNIQYF	TGTGCCAGCAGGTCAACTAGCGGGGGGGAACAAAACATTCAGTACTTC
TRBV18	few	TRBJ2-7	NA	CASSYRGQGYEQYF	TGTGCCAGCTCGTACCGGGGCCAAGGCTACGAGCAGTACTTC
TRBV24-1	NA	TRBJ2-1	TRBD1	CATSESGQGNEQFF	TGTGCCACCAGTGAGAGCGGACAGGGAAATGAGCAGTTCTTC
TRBV2	many	TRBJ2-2	NA	CAYSQRANTGELFF	TGTGCCTATAGCCAGCGAGCTAACACCGGGGAGCTGTTTTTT
TRBV3-1	few	TRBJ2-7	TRBD2	CASSQDSGSIPGEQYF	TGTGCCAGCAGCCAAGATAGCGGGAGCATTCCGGGGGAGCAGTACTTC
TRBV30	NA	TRBJ2-1	TRBD2	CARGDETGLAGGLYNEQFF	TGTGCCCGTGGGGATGAAACGGGACTAGCGGGGGGGCTGTACAATGAGCAGTTCTTC
TRBV2	NA	TRBJ2-3	NA	CASRVPEAWLTDTQYF	TGTGCCAGCAGAGTTCCGGAGGCCTGGCTCACAGATACGCAGTATTTT
TRBV27	few	TRBJ1-2	NA	CASSFNTNYGYTF	TGTGCCAGCAGTTTTAACACCAACTATGGCTACACCTTC
TRBV2	NA	TRBJ2-3	NA	CASSSSSGTDTQYF	TGTGCCAGCAGTAGCTCTTCTGGCACAGATACGCAGTATTTT
TRBV11-3	NA	TRBJ2-1	NA	CASSFEGEQFF	TGTGCCAGCAGCTTCGAGGGTGAGCAGTTCTTC
TRBV12-3/TRBV12-4	few	TRBJ2-3	NA	CASSLRDWGTDTQYF	TGTGCCAGCAGTTTGAGGGACTGGGGCACAGATACGCAGTATTTT
TRBV6-5	few	TRBJ2-7	NA	CASSSSLVNEQYF	TGTGCCAGCAGTTCCTCCCTCGTGAACGAGCAGTACTTC
TRBV2	few	TRBJ1-5	NA	CASKLRNQPQHF	TGTGCCAGCAAGCTCCGGAATCAGCCCCAGCATTTT
TRBV5-1	NA	TRBJ1-4	TRBD1	CASSIATGANEKLFF	TGCGCCAGCAGCATCGCGACAGGGGCTAATGAAAAACTGTTTTTT
TRBV20-1	NA	TRBJ2-3	NA	CSASPRGPAGPGGTDTQYF	TGCAGTGCTTCTCCCCGGGGGCCAGCGGGACCGGGGGGCACAGATACGCAGTATTTT
TRBV10-3	NA	TRBJ2-5	TRBD1	CAIRADRGGETQYF	TGTGCCATCAGGGCTGACAGGGGCGGAGAGACCCAGTACTTC
TRBV20-1	few	TRBJ1-1	NA	CSAPMGGTEAFF	TGCAGCGCCCCAATGGGGGGGACTGAAGCTTTCTTT
TRBV5-1	NA	TRBJ1-1	TRBD1	CASSTGQGLREAFF	TGCGCCAGCAGCACGGGACAGGGGCTTCGAGAGGCTTTCTTT
TRBV7-2	many	TRBJ2-1	NA	CASSFWSSYNEQFF	TGTGCCAGCAGCTTTTGGAGCTCCTACAATGAGCAGTTCTTC
TRBV12-3/TRBV12-4	NA	TRBJ1-1	TRBD1	CASSSYRGHTEAFF	TGTGCCAGCAGTTCCTACAGGGGCCACACTGAAGCTTTCTTT
TRBV6-5	NA	TRBJ2-3	NA	CASRRGVLADTQYF	TGTGCCAGCAGGCGAGGGGTGTTGGCAGATACGCAGTATTTT
TRBV5-1	few	TRBJ2-1	TRBD2	CASSLGGTSGGAGYNEQFF	TGCGCCAGCAGCTTGGGCGGGACTAGCGGGGGGGCCGGCTACAATGAGCAGTTCTTC
TRBV30	few	TRBJ1-4	TRBD1	CAWSPRDRMNEKLFF	TGTGCCTGGAGTCCGCGGGACAGAATGAATGAAAAACTGTTTTTT
TRBV7-8	NA	TRBJ1-1	NA	CASSFGSRSFSHTEAFF	TGTGCCAGCAGCTTCGGTAGCAGGTCGTTCTCCCACACTGAAGCTTTCTTT
TRBV2	NA	TRBJ2-1	NA	CASMGQGWSEQFF	TGTGCCAGCATGGGTCAGGGGTGGTCAGAGCAGTTCTTC
TRBV30	NA	TRBJ2-7	NA	CAWSPGGRSYYEQYF	TGTGCCTGGAGTCCTGGGGGCAGATCCTACTACGAGCAGTACTTC
TRBV25-1	NA	TRBJ2-2	NA	CASSEPLITNTGELFF	TGTGCCAGCAGTGAGCCGCTCATAACGAACACCGGGGAGCTGTTTTTT
TRBV29-1	few	TRBJ2-1	NA	CSVDDQGRRNEQFF	TGCAGCGTTGACGACCAGGGTAGGAGGAATGAGCAGTTCTTC
TRBV27	NA	TRBJ1-5	NA	CASSLSGQSNQPQHF	TGTGCCAGCAGTTTATCCGGACAAAGCAATCAGCCCCAGCATTTT
TRBV18	NA	TRBJ1-2	NA	CASPGGTRGYTF	TGTGCCAGCCCGGGGGGCACGAGAGGCTACACCTTC
TRBV20-1	few	TRBJ1-1	NA	CSAPRDFEAFF	TGCAGTGCCCCGCGGGATTTTGAAGCTTTCTTT
TRBV6-5	once	TRBJ2-1	NA	CASSRTEGSNNEQFF	TGTGCCAGCAGTCGGACGGAAGGGTCTAACAATGAGCAGTTCTTC
TRBV14	few	TRBJ2-1	NA	CASSPGAPLRKQFF	TGTGCCAGCAGCCCCGGGGCGCCCCTCAGGAAGCAGTTCTTC
TRBV5-1	NA	TRBJ2-7	TRBD2	CASSPRTSDYEQYF	TGCGCCAGCAGCCCACGGACTAGCGACTACGAGCAGTACTTC
TRBV20-1	few	TRBJ2-3	TRBD2	CSAAGLAGTDTQYF	TGCAGTGCCGCGGGACTAGCGGGGACAGATACGCAGTATTTT
TRBV3-1	NA	TRBJ2-7	NA	CASSPTSVSYEQYF	TGTGCCAGCAGCCCCACGTCAGTATCATACGAGCAGTACTTC
TRBV12-3/TRBV12-4	few	TRBJ2-7	NA	CASKSERGKSYEQYF	TGTGCCAGCAAATCCGAAAGGGGGAAATCGTACGAGCAGTACTTC
TRBV12-3/TRBV12-4	many	TRBJ1-5	NA	CASSLSGQPNQPQHF	TGTGCCAGCAGTTTATCCGGACAGCCCAATCAGCCCCAGCATTTT
TRBV7-9	NA	TRBJ2-3	NA	CASSRTTFATDTQYF	TGTGCCAGCAGCCGTACCACATTTGCCACAGATACGCAGTATTTT
TRBV7-9	NA	TRBJ1-5	NA	CASSYATTDQPQHF	TGTGCCAGCAGCTACGCAACAACCGATCAGCCCCAGCATTTT
TRBV4-2	NA	TRBJ1-1	NA	CASSQTDPRDMNTEAFF	TGTGCCAGCAGCCAAACGGACCCAAGGGATATGAACACTGAAGCTTTCTTT